This T cell receptor (beta chain) was observed in a study of blood T cell repertoires in COVID-19. Study-level background: T cells, B-cell-depleted T cells, or PBMCs supplied cDNA or gDNA.

This clone was seen only a few times. The V gene's germline CDR1 is SNHLY and CDR2 FYNNEI. J was trimmed by 2 bases and V by 6 bases; bases with no gene match: 4. This CDR3 contains 15 residues. Using immunoSEQ multiplex PCR, the repertoire was profiled, and TCRdb retains in-frame clones only, with some absent. The sample lists about 170,000 clones, roughly 84% occurring once. The chain couples TRBV2 to TRBJ1-5; 10 nucleotides agree with TRBD1. This clonotype was sampled from a man in his sixties or seventies with active or convalescent COVID-19. The sample taken for sequencing was peripheral blood. CDR3 nucleotide sequence: TGTGCCAGCAGGCGGACAGGGGGTGGCAATCAGCCCCAGCATTTT. Amino acid sequence: CASRRTGGGNQPQHF.